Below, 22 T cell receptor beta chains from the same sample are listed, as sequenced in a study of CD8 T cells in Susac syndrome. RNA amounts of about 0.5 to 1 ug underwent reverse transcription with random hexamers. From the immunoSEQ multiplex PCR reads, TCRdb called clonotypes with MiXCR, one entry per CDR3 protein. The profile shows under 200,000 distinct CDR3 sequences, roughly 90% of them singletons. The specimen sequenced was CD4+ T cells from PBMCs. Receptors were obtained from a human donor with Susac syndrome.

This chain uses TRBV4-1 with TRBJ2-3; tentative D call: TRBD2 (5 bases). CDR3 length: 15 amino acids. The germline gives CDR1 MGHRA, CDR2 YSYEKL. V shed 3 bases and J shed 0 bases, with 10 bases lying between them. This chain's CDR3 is CASSHSGVSTDTQYF. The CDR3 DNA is TGCGCCAGCAGCCATTCCGGGGTCAGCACAGATACGCAGTATTTT.

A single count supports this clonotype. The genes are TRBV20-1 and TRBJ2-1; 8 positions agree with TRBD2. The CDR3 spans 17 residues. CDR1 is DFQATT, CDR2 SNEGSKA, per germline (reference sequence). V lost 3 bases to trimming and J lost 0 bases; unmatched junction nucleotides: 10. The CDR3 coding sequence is TGCAGTGCTAGCCGCGGGGGGCCCTTTAGCTCCTACAATGAGCAGTTCTTC. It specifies CSASRGGPFSSYNEQFF.

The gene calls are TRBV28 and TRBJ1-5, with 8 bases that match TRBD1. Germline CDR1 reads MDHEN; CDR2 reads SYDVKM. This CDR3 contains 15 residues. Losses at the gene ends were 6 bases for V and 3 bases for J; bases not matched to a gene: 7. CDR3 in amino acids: CASRPTGVVNQPQHF. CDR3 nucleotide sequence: TGTGCCAGCAGGCCGACAGGGGTGGTCAATCAGCCCCAGCATTTT.

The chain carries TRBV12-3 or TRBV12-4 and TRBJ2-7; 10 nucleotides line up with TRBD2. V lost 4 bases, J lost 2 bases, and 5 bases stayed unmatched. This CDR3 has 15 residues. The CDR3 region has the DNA TGTGCCAGCAGTTCCGGGACTAGCGATCCCTACGAGCAGTACTTC. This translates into CASSSGTSDPYEQYF.

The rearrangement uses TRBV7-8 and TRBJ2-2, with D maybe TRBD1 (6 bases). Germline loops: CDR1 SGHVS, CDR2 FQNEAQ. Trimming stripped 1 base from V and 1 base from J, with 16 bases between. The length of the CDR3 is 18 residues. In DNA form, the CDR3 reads TGTGCCAGCAGCTTAGTTTATATCAGGGGCCTGAACACCGGGGAGCTGTTTTTT. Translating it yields CASSLVYIRGLNTGELFF. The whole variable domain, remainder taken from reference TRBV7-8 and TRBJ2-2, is GAGVSQSPRYKVAKRGQDVALRCDPISGHVSLFWYQQALGQGPEFLTYFQNEAQLDKSGLPSDRFFAERPEGSVSTLKIQRTQQEDSAVYLCASSLVYIRGLNTGELFFGEGSRLTVL.

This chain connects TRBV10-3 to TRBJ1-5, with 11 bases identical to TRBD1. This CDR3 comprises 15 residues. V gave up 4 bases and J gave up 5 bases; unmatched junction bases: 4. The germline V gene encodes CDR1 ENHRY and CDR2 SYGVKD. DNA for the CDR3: TGTGCCATCAGTGGGGGACAGGGGGACGATCAGCCCCAGCATTTT. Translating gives CAISGGQGDDQPQHF.

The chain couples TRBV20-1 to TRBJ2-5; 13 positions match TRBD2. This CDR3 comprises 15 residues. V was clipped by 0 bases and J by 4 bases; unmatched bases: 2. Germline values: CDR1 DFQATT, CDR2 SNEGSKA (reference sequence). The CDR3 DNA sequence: TGCAGTGCTAGAGAACTAGCGGGGGGGGCAGAGACCCAGTACTTC. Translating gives CSARELAGGAETQYF.

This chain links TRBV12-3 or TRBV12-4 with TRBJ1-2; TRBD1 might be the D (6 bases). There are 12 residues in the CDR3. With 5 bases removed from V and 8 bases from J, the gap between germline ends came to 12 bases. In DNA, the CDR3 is TGTGCCAGCAGTCCACAGGGAAGGGGCTACACCTTC. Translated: CASSPQGRGYTF.

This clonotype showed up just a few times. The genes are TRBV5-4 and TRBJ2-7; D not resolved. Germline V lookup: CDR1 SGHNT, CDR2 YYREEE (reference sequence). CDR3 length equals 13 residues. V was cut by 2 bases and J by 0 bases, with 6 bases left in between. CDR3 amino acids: CASSFQSSYEQYF. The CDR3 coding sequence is TGTGCCAGCAGCTTTCAAAGCTCCTACGAGCAGTACTTC.

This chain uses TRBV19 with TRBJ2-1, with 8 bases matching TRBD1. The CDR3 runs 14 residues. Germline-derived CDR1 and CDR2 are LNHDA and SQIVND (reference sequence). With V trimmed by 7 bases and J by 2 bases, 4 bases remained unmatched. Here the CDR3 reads CASTPGQAYNEQFF. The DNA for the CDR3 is TGTGCCAGTACCCCGGGACAGGCCTACAATGAGCAGTTCTTC.

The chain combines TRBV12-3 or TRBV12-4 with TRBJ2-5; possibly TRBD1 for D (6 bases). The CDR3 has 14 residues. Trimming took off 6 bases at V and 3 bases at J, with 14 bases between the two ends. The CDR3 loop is CASSPGQIKETQYF. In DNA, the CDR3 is TGTGCCAGCAGCCCCGGACAGATAAAAGAGACCCAGTACTTC.

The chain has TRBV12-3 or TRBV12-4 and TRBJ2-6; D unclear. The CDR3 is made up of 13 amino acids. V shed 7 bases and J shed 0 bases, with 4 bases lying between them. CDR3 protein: CASTNSGANVLTF. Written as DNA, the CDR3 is TGTGCCAGCACCAACTCTGGGGCCAACGTCCTGACTTTC.

In nucleotides, the CDR3 is TGCGCCAGCAGCCAACTAGTTAAGGACGGCTACGAGCAGTACTTC. As protein: CASSQLVKDGYEQYF. The genes are TRBV4-1 and TRBJ2-7; the D is unclear. Trimming removed 2 bases at V and 3 bases at J, with 14 bases between. Germline V gene lookup returns CDR1 MGHRA and CDR2 YSYEKL. The CDR3 loop spans 15 amino acids.

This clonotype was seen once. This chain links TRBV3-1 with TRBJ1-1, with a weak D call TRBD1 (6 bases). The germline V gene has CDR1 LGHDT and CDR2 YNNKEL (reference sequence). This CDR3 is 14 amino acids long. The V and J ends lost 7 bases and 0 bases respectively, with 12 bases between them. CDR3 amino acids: CASKRGEVNTEAFF. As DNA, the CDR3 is TGTGCCAGCAAAAGGGGGGAAGTGAACACTGAAGCTTTCTTT.

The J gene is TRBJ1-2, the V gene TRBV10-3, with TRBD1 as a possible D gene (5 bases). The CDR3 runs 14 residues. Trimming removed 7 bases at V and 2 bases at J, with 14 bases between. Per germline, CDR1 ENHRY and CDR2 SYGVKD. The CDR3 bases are TGTGCCATCAATAACCAGGGAGACAACTATGGCTACACCTTC. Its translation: CAINNQGDNYGYTF.

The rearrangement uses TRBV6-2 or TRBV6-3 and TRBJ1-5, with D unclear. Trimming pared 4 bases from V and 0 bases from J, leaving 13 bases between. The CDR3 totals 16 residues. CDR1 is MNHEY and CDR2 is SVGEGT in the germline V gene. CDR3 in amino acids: CASSSTSGYSNQPQHF. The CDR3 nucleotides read TGTGCCAGCAGTTCGACAAGCGGTTATAGCAATCAGCCCCAGCATTTT.

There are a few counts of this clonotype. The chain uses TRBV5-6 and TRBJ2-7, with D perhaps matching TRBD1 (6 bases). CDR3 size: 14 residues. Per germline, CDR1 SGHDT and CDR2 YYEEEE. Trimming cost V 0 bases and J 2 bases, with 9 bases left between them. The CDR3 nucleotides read TGTGCCAGCAGCTTGGCAGGGGCCGCCTACGAGCAGTACTTC. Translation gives CASSLAGAAYEQYF.

The CDR3 DNA reads as TGTGCCAGCAAAACCAGCCCAATCGACAGGTCTACCACAGATACGCAGTATTTT. Translating gives CASKTSPIDRSTTDTQYF. The chain couples TRBV11-2 to TRBJ2-3; tentatively, D is TRBD1 (6 bases). The germline V gene has CDR1 SGHAT and CDR2 FQNNGV. There are 18 residues in the CDR3. The V and J ends lost 7 bases and 2 bases respectively, with 25 bases between them.

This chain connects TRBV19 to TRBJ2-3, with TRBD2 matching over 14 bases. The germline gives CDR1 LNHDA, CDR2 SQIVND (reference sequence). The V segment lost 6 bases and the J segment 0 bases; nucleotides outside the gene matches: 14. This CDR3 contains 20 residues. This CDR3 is CASRGLAGATSAPSTDTQYF. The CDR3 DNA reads TGTGCCAGTAGGGGACTAGCGGGGGCAACCAGTGCCCCAAGCACAGATACGCAGTATTTT. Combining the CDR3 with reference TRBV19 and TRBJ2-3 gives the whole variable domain DGGITQSPKYLFRKEGQNVTLSCEQNLNHDAMYWYRQDPGQGLRLIYYSQIVNDFQKGDIAEGYSVSREKKESFPLTVTSAQKNPTAFYLCASRGLAGATSAPSTDTQYFGPGTRLTVL.

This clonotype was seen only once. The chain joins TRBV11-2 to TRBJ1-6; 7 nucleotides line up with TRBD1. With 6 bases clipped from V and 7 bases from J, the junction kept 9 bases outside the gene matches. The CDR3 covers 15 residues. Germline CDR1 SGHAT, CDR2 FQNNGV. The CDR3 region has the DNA TGTGCCAGCAGAGCGAGGGGGCTACAGAATTCACCCCTCCACTTT. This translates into CASRARGLQNSPLHF. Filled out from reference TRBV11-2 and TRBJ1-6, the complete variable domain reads EAGVAQSPRYKIIEKRQSVAFWCNPISGHATLYWYQQILGQGPKLLIQFQNNGVVDDSQLPKDRFSAERLKGVDSTLKIQPAKLEDSAVYLCASRARGLQNSPLHFGNGTRLTVT.

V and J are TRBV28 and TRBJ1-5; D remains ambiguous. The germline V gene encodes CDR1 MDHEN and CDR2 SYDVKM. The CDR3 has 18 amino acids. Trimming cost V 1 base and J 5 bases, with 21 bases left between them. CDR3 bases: TGTGCCAGCAGTTTATCCGTCGGGTTGGGGTCCATAGATCAGCCCCAGCATTTT. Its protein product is CASSLSVGLGSIDQPQHF.

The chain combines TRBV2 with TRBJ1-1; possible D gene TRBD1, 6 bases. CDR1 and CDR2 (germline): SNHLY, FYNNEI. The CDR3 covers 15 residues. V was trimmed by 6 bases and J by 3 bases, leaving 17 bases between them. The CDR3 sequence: CASRPQEEGDTEAFF. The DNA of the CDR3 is TGTGCCAGCAGGCCTCAGGAGGAGGGGGACACTGAAGCTTTCTTT.